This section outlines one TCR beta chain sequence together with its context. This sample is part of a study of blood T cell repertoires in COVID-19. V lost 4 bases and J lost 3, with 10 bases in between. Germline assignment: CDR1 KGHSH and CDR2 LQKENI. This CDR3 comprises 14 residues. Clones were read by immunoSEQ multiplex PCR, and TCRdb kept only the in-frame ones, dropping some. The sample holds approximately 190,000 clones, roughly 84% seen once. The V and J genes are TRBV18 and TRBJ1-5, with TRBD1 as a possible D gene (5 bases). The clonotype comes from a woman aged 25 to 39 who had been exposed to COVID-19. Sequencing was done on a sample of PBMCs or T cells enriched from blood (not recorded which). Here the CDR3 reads CASSQGMINQPQHF. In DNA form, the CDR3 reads TGTGCCAGCTCACAGGGGATGATCAATCAGCCCCAGCATTTT.